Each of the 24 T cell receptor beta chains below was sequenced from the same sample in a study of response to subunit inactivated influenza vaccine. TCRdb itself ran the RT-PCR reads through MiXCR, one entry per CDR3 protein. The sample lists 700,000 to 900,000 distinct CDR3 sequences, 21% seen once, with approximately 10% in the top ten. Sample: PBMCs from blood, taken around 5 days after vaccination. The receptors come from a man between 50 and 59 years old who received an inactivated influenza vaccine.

CDR3 amino acids: CASSILGQGTTDTQYF. The CDR3 DNA follows: TGTGCCAGTAGTATCCTTGGGCAGGGGACCACAGATACGCAGTATTTT. This chain connects TRBV19 to TRBJ2-3; tentatively, D is TRBD1 (6 bases). The V end lost 3 bases, the J end lost 2 bases, and 15 bases lay between the germline ends. This CDR3 has 16 residues. Germline V gene data show CDR1 as LNHDA and CDR2 as SQIVND (reference sequence).

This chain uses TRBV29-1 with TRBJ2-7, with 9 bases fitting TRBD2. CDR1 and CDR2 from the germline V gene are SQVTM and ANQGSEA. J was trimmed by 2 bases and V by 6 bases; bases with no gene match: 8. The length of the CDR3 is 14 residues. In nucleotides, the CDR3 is TGCAGCGTGATATATAGCGGGAGTCCCTACGAGCAGTACTTC. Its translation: CSVIYSGSPYEQYF.

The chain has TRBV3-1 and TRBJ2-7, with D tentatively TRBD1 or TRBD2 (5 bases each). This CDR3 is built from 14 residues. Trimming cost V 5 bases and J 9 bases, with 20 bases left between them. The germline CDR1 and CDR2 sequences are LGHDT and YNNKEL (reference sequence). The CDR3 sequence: CASSKPTGTSGQYF. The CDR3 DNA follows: TGTGCCAGCAGCAAACCAACCGGGACCTCGGGGCAGTACTTC.

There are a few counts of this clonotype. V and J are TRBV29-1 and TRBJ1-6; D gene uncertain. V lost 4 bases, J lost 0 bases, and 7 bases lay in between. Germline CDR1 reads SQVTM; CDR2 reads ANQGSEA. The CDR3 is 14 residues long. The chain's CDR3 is CSVGGSSYNSPLHF. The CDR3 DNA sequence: TGCAGCGTTGGCGGCAGCTCCTATAATTCACCCCTCCACTTT.

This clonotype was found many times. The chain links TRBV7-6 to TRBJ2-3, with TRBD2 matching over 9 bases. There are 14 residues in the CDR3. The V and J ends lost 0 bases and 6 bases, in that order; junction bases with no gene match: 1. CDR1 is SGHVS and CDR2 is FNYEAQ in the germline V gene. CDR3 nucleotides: TGTGCCAGCAGCTTAGCTAGCGGGGGTGATACGCAGTATTTT. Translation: CASSLASGGDTQYF.

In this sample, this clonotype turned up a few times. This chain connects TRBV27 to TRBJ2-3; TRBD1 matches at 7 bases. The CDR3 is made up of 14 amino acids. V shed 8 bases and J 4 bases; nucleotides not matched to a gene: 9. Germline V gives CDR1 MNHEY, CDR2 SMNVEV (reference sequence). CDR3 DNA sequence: TGTGCCAGCCTAGTAGGGGGCCGGTCAGATACGCAGTATTTT. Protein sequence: CASLVGGRSDTQYF.

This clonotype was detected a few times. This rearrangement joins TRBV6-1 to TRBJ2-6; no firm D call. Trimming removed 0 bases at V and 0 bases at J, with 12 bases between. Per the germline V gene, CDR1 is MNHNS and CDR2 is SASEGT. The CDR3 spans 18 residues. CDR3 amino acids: CASSEALLGYSGANVLTF. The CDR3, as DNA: TGTGCCAGCAGTGAAGCGCTGTTAGGGTACTCTGGGGCCAACGTCCTGACTTTC.

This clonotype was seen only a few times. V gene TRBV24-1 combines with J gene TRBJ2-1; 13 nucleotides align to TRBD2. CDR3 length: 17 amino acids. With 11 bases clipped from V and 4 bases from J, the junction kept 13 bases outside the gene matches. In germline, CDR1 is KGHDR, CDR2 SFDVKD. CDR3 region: CAMQEGTSGIRYNEQFF. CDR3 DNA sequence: TGTGCCATGCAAGAAGGGACTAGCGGGATTCGGTACAATGAGCAGTTCTTC.

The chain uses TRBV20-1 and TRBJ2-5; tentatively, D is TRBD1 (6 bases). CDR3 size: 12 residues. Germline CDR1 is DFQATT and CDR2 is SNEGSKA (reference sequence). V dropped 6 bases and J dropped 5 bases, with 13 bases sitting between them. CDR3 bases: TGCAGTGCCCACCGGGACACTGAGACCCAGTACTTC. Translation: CSAHRDTETQYF.

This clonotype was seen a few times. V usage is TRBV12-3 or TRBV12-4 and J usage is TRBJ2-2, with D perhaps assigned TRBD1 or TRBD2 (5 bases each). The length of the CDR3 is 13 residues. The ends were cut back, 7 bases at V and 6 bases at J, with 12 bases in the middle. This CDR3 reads CASTERGPGELFF. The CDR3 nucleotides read TGTGCCAGCACTGAAAGGGGACCCGGGGAGCTGTTTTTT.

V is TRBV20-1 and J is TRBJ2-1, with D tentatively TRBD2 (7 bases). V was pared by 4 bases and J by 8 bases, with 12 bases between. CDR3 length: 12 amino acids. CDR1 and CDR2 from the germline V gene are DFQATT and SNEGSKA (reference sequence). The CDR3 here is CSATLGGDEQFF. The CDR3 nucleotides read TGCAGTGCTACCCTAGGGGGGGATGAGCAGTTCTTC.

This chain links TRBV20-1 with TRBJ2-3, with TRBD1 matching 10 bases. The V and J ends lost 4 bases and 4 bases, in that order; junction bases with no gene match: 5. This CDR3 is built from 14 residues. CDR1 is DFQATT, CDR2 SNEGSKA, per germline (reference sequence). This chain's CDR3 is CSATGTGAADTQYF. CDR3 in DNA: TGCAGTGCTACCGGGACAGGGGCCGCAGATACGCAGTATTTT.

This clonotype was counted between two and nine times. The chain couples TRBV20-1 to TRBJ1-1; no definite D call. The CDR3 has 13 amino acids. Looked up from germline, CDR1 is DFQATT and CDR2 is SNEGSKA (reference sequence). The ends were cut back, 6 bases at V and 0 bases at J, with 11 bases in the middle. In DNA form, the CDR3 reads TGCAGTGCCCTCGGCCCGGTGAACACTGAAGCTTTCTTT. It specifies CSALGPVNTEAFF.

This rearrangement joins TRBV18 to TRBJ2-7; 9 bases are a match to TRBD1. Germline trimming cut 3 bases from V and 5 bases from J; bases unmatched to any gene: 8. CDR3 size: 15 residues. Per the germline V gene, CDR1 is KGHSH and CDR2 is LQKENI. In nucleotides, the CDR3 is TGTGCCAGCTCACCTTTGACAGGGGGTTTCGACGAGCAGTACTTC. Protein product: CASSPLTGGFDEQYF. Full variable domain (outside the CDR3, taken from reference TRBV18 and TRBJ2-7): NAGVMQNPRHLVRRRGQEARLRCSPMKGHSHVYWYRQLPEEGLKFMVYLQKENIIDESGMPKERFSAEFPKEGPSILRIQQVVRGDSAAYFCASSPLTGGFDEQYFGPGTRLTVT.

The CDR3, as DNA: TGTGCCAGCAGGGGACTAGCGGGAGCAGATACGCAGTATTTT. Protein sequence: CASRGLAGADTQYF. This sequence joins TRBV12-3 or TRBV12-4 and TRBJ2-3, with 14 bases matching TRBD2. J was trimmed by 4 bases and V by 6 bases; bases with no gene match: 0. This CDR3 comprises 14 residues.

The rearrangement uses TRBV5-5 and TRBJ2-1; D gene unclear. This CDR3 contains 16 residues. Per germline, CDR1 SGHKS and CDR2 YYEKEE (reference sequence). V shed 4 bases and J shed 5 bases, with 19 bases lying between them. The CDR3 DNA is TGTGCCAGCAGCCCTAAACCCGGGCCTACCCACAATGAGCAGTTCTTC. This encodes CASSPKPGPTHNEQFF.

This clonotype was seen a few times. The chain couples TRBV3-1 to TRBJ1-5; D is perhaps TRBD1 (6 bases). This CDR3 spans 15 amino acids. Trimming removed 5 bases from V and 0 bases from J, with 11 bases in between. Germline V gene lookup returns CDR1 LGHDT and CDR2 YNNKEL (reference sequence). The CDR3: CASSKGQFSNQPQHF. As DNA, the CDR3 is TGTGCCAGCAGCAAAGGACAGTTTAGCAATCAGCCCCAGCATTTT. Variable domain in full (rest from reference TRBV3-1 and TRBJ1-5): DTAVSQTPKYLVTQMGNDKSIKCEQNLGHDTMYWYKQDSKKFLKIMFSYNNKELIINETVPNRFSPKSPDKAHLNLHINSLELGDSAVYFCASSKGQFSNQPQHFGDGTRLSIL.

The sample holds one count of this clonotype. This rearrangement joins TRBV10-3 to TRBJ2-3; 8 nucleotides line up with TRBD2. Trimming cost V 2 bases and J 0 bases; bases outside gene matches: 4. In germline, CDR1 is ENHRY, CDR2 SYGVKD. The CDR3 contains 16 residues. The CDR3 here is CAISESSSGSTDTQYF. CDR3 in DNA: TGTGCCATCAGTGAGAGTTCTAGCGGGAGCACAGATACGCAGTATTTT.

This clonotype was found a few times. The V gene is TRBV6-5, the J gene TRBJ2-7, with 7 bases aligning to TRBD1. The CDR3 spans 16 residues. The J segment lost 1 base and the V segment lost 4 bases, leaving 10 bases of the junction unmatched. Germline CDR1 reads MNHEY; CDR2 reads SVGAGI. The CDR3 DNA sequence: TGTGCCAGCAGTTTCCGCCCCGGGACAGATTCCTACGAGCAGTACTTC. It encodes CASSFRPGTDSYEQYF.

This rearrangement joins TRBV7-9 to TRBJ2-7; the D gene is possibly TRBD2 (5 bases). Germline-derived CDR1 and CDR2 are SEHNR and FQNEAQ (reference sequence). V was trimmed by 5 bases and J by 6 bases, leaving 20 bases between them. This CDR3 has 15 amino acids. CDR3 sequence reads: CASSGSGLASGEQYF. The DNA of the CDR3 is TGTGCCAGCAGCGGGTCGGGATTAGCGTCTGGCGAGCAGTACTTC.

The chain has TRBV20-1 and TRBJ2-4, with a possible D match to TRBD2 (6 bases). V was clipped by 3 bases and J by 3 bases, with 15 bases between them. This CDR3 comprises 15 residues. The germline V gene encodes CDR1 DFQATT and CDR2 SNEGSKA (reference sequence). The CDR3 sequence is CSASYWRGGKNIQYF. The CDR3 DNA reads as TGCAGTGCTAGTTACTGGCGGGGAGGCAAAAACATTCAGTACTTC.

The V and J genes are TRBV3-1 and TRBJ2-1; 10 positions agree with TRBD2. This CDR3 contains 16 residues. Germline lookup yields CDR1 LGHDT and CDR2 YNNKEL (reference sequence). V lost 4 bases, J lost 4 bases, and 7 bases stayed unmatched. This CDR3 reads CASSPLAGGGYNEQFF. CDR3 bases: TGTGCCAGCAGCCCTTTAGCGGGGGGCGGATACAATGAGCAGTTCTTC.

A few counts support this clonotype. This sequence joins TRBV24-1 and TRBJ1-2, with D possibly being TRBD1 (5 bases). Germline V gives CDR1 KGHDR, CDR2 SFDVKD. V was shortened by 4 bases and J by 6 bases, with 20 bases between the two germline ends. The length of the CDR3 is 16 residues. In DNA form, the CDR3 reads TGTGCCACCAGTGACCCCAGGGACGCCGGGAGGGATGGCTACACCTTC. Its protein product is CATSDPRDAGRDGYTF.

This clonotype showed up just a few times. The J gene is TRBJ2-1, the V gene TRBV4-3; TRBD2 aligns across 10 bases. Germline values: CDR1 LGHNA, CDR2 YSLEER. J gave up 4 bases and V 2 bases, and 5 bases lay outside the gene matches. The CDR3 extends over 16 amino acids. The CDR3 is CASSQKRGGYYNEQFF. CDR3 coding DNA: TGCGCCAGCAGCCAAAAGCGGGGGGGCTATTACAATGAGCAGTTCTTC.